This TCR beta chain was observed in a study of cytomegalovirus exposure and HLA in healthy donors. Study outcomes and limitations: A few V segments could not be told apart, such as TRBV6-2 and TRBV6-3, and were left out. Reported results showed that the classifier diagnosed cytomegalovirus status with high specificity and sensitivity. Analysis was carried out at a later point, and it linked a missense DCLRE1C variant to TCR beta V- and J-gene trimming. Productive status was seen about 90% or about 30% of the time for most TCR beta V segments in an earlier analysis.

V was pared by 4 bases and J by 3 bases, with 7 bases between. This CDR3 has 13 amino acids. The germline gives CDR1 MGHDK, CDR2 SYGVNS. The primer mix had 60 Vbeta and 13 Jbeta primers. The protocol was immunoSEQ multiplex PCR, while the TCRdb copy is restricted to in-frame clones and leaves out a portion. The sample data list 55,000 to 65,000 clones. A word on this clone: Antigen specificity is unknown.

The rearrangement links TRBV25-1 to TRBJ1-5; a weak D match, TRBD1 (5 bases). The clonotype was recovered from a woman aged 18 to 35 in good health and CMV-seronegative. Sequenced input: PBMCs. CDR3 protein: CASSAGNNQPQHF. The DNA of the CDR3 is TGTGCCAGCAGTGCAGGGAACAATCAGCCCCAGCATTTT.